The 19 T cell receptor beta chains below were found in one sample sequenced in a study of cytomegalovirus exposure and HLA in healthy donors (dated by TCRdb to the late 2010s). Library creation used the immunoSEQ multiplex PCR assay. The multiplex PCR relied on a mix of 60 forward primers for TCR Vbeta segments and 13 reverse primers for TCR Jbeta segments. Sourced from immuneACCESS, this table was stored by TCRdb with only in-frame sequences that have V and J called. A share of the clones is absent; for the studies checked, an unresolved V gene accounts for under half, and the remainder has no known explanation. This sample lists over 95,000 clones; over 60% were detected once. The top ten clonotypes cover over 9.5% of the sample. The sequenced material came from PBMCs. The receptors were gathered from a man in his forties or fifties in good health and CMV-seropositive.

The CDR3 bases are TGTGCCAGCAGCCAAGACCGGCAAGGACTAGGGTTTAATGAGCAGTTCTTC. Translation gives CASSQDRQGLGFNEQFF. V is TRBV14 and J is TRBJ2-1, with 7 nucleotides matching TRBD2. This CDR3 comprises 17 residues. The junction had 12 bases not matched to a gene; V was cut back by 0 bases and J by 7 bases. The germline V gene encodes CDR1 SGHDN and CDR2 FVKESK.

The chain links TRBV23-1 to TRBJ1-5; 8 positions agree with TRBD1. TRBV23-1 is reported as an ORF; its role is uncertain. The CDR3 consists of 15 residues. The V segment lost 6 bases and the J segment 3 bases; nucleotides outside the gene matches: 7. CDR3 region: CASSPDRVYNQPQHF. CDR3 nucleotides: TGCGCCAGCAGCCCGGACAGGGTATACAATCAGCCCCAGCATTTT.

In its sample, this clone was seen once. This chain joins TRBV6-5 and TRBJ2-7; 8 nucleotides agree with TRBD1. This CDR3 comprises 13 residues. Germline assignment: CDR1 MNHEY and CDR2 SVGAGI. Unmatched junction bases numbered 6, after V lost 5 bases and J lost 6 bases. The CDR3 protein is CASSVGQGPEQYF. The DNA of the CDR3 is TGTGCCAGCAGTGTCGGACAGGGTCCCGAGCAGTACTTC.

J is TRBJ2-5 and V is TRBV5-6; 7 bases are a match to TRBD2. The CDR3 loop spans 14 amino acids. The V and J ends lost 5 bases and 0 bases, in that order; junction bases with no gene match: 4. Germline V CDR1 and CDR2: SGHDT, YYEEEE. The CDR3 nucleotides are TGTGCCAGCAGACATAGCGGGTACCAAGAGACCCAGTACTTC. Amino acid sequence: CASRHSGYQETQYF.

This rearrangement joins TRBV4-2 to TRBJ1-2, with unresolved D. Deletions cut 0 bases from V and 12 bases from J, with 17 bases between. The CDR3 has 14 residues. Germline V gene sequence: CDR1 LGHNA, CDR2 YNFKEQ. The DNA for the CDR3 is TGTGCCAGCAGCCAAGAAGAAAGCGCGGTCCAACACACCTTC. It specifies CASSQEESAVQHTF.

The chain uses TRBV28 and TRBJ1-3; D gene unclear. Trimming removed 4 bases at V and 3 bases at J, with 10 bases between. This CDR3 contains 14 residues. CDR1 is MDHEN and CDR2 is SYDVKM in the germline V gene. Written as DNA, the CDR3 is TGTGCCAGCAGTTCTCCCGTTCGTGGAAACACCATATATTTT. Amino acids: CASSSPVRGNTIYF.

The chain carries TRBV5-4 and TRBJ1-1, with a possible D match to TRBD1 (6 bases). This CDR3 comprises 13 residues. The germline V and J ends were trimmed by 5 bases and 5 bases, with 13 bases remaining between them. Germline V gene sequence: CDR1 SGHNT, CDR2 YYREEE (reference sequence). The chain's CDR3 is CASRGGVGTEAFF. CDR3 nucleotides: TGTGCCAGCAGAGGGGGGGTAGGGACTGAAGCTTTCTTT.

As concerns this clone: The same CDR3 is also encoded by other DNA sequences in this sample. The genes are TRBV19 and TRBJ2-1; maybe TRBD1 (5 bases). CDR3 length: 14 residues. Trimming stripped 3 bases from V and 1 base from J, with 7 bases between. Germline assignment: CDR1 LNHDA and CDR2 SQIVND (reference sequence). The CDR3 here is CASSIQGSYNEQFF. In nucleotides, the CDR3 is TGTGCCAGTAGTATTCAGGGATCCTACAATGAGCAGTTCTTC.

This chain uses TRBV5-1 with TRBJ2-1; tentatively, D is TRBD1 (6 bases). CDR1 and CDR2 from the germline V gene are SGHRS and YFSETQ. The CDR3 is 14 amino acids. V lost 8 bases and J 0 bases, leaving 12 bases between the germline ends. CDR3 loop: CASWDTSSYNEQFF. Written as DNA, the CDR3 is TGCGCCAGTTGGGACACCAGCTCCTACAATGAGCAGTTCTTC.

The chain links TRBV6-1 to TRBJ1-1; a possible D gene is TRBD1 (6 bases). The CDR3 covers 14 residues. The V end lost 7 bases, the J end lost 4 bases, and 16 bases lay between the germline ends. Germline loops: CDR1 MNHNS, CDR2 SASEGT. CDR3 region: CASTNLQGTTEAFF. The CDR3 nucleotides read TGTGCCAGCACCAACTTGCAGGGGACCACTGAAGCTTTCTTT.

The chain is built from TRBV5-6 and TRBJ2-5, with D possibly being TRBD2 (5 bases). Germline-derived CDR1 and CDR2 are SGHDT and YYEEEE. The V and J ends lost 4 bases and 7 bases respectively, with 17 bases between them. This CDR3 is 14 amino acids long. The CDR3 region has the DNA TGTGCCAGCAGCCCGGCAGGCCGGAGCGGGACCCAGTACTTC. This gives the protein CASSPAGRSGTQYF.

This clone showed up just once. This chain uses TRBV30 with TRBJ2-3; the D is unclear. The V end was cut by 1 base, the J end by 2 bases, with 4 bases between. Germline loops: CDR1 GTSNPN, CDR2 SVGIG (reference sequence). This CDR3 region has 12 residues. The CDR3 is CAWSEYTDTQYF. CDR3 DNA sequence: TGTGCCTGGAGTGAATACACAGATACGCAGTATTTT. Full variable domain (remainder filled in from reference TRBV30 and TRBJ2-3): SQTIHQWPATLVQPVGSPLSLECTVEGTSNPNLYWYRQAAGRGLQLLFYSVGIGQISSEVPQNLSASRPQDRQFILSSKKLLLSDSGFYLCAWSEYTDTQYFGPGTRLTVL.

The rearrangement uses TRBV19 and TRBJ2-7; D is possibly TRBD1 (6 bases). Trimming shortened V by 3 bases and J by 2 bases, and 11 bases separated the two germline ends. Germline V lookup: CDR1 LNHDA, CDR2 SQIVND (reference sequence). The CDR3 sequence is 14 residues long. The CDR3 region is CASSMVDRTYEQYF. Written as DNA, the CDR3 is TGTGCCAGTAGTATGGTGGACAGAACCTACGAGCAGTACTTC.

V is TRBV12-5 and J is TRBJ1-3; D gene ambiguous. V lost 7 bases to trimming and J lost 3 bases, with 10 bases between them. This CDR3 has 13 residues. Germline CDR1 LGHNT, CDR2 FRNRAP. DNA for the CDR3: TGTGCTAGTGTTGTTGGGCGTGGAAACACCATATATTTT. This codes for CASVVGRGNTIYF.

A single count supports this clone. V is TRBV5-6 and J is TRBJ1-1; D may be TRBD1 (6 bases). V was shortened by 2 bases and J by 10 bases, with 24 bases between the two germline ends. The germline V gene has CDR1 SGHDT and CDR2 YYEEEE. CDR3 length equals 16 residues. The CDR3 DNA follows: TGTGCCAGCAGCTTAACCACGATACAGGGTATCCTTGGAGCTTTCTTT. This sequence encodes CASSLTTIQGILGAFF.

This clone was counted once. The J gene is TRBJ2-3, the V gene TRBV7-6; 11 bases line up with TRBD2. The germline gives CDR1 SGHVS, CDR2 FNYEAQ. V shed 5 bases and J 3 bases; nucleotides not matched to a gene: 7. The CDR3 runs to 16 residues. The CDR3: CASSPRPSGGTDTQYF. For the CDR3, the DNA is TGTGCCAGCAGCCCCAGGCCTAGCGGGGGGACAGATACGCAGTATTTT.

The chain is built from TRBV2 and TRBJ1-1; D is possibly TRBD1 (5 bases). The CDR3 is 13 amino acids. Germline V gene data show CDR1 as SNHLY and CDR2 as FYNNEI. V lost 3 bases and J lost 4, with 9 bases in between. CDR3 sequence (DNA): TGTGCCAGCAGTGAGGTGGGGGGCACTGAAGCTTTCTTT. Its protein product is CASSEVGGTEAFF. The full variable domain, in which reference TRBV2 and TRBJ1-1 provide the parts outside the CDR3, is EPEVTQTPSHQVTQMGQEVILRCVPISNHLYFYWYRQILGQKVEFLVSFYNNEISEKSEIFDDQFSVERPDGSNFTLKIRSTKLEDSAMYFCASSEVGGTEAFFGQGTRLTVV.

This clone was counted only a few times. V usage is TRBV6-1 and J usage is TRBJ1-2, with a tentative D call TRBD1 (6 bases). Germline CDR1 and CDR2: MNHNS and SASEGT. V was clipped by 5 bases and J by 6 bases, with 13 bases between them. This CDR3 contains 13 residues. The CDR3 coding sequence is TGTGCCAGCAGTATCACAAACAGGGATGGCTACACCTTC. It translates to CASSITNRDGYTF.

V and J are TRBV11-2 and TRBJ2-2; TRBD2 agrees at 8 bases. CDR3 length equals 15 residues. With V trimmed by 2 bases and J by 4 bases, 3 bases remained unmatched. Germline CDR1 is SGHAT and CDR2 is FQNNGV. The CDR3 loop reads CASSLSGGATGELFF. Here the CDR3 DNA reads TGTGCCAGCAGCTTATCGGGAGGGGCCACCGGGGAGCTGTTTTTT.